One and the same sample provided the 21 T cell receptor beta chains below, sequenced in a study of blood T cell repertoires in COVID-19. Only in-frame clones appear in the TCRdb table, and some are missing; sequencing was by immunoSEQ multiplex PCR. The table has a few hundred thousand clones, around nine tenths seen once. The sequenced material came from peripheral blood. These TCRs come from a middle-aged man with COVID-19, enrolled during active disease.

The CDR3 coding sequence is TGTGCCACCAGTGATGGCGGGACAGGGTCTGATACGCAGTATTTT. This sequence encodes CATSDGGTGSDTQYF. The rearrangement uses TRBV24-1 and TRBJ2-3; 9 positions agree with TRBD1. The ends lost 3 bases at V and 6 bases at J; junction bases unmatched: 6. The CDR3 covers 15 residues. CDR1 KGHDR and CDR2 SFDVKD come from the germline V gene.

Only a few counts were recorded for this clone. The V gene is TRBV7-9, the J gene TRBJ2-6, with TRBD1 matching over 10 bases. The length of the CDR3 is 17 residues. Germline CDR1 is SEHNR and CDR2 is FQNEAQ (reference sequence). Trimming took 4 bases from V and 4 from J; bases not matched to a gene: 7. The CDR3 reads CASSSRTGGMGANVLTF. The CDR3 DNA is TGTGCCAGCAGCTCCAGGACAGGGGGTATGGGGGCCAACGTCCTGACTTTC.

This clone came up a few times. The genes are TRBV6-5 and TRBJ2-1, with a tentative D call TRBD2 (5 bases). Looked up from germline, CDR1 is MNHEY and CDR2 is SVGAGI. The V end was cut by 6 bases, the J end by 5 bases, with 17 bases between. The CDR3 is made up of 15 amino acids. CDR3 protein: CASRTGSAGHNEQFF. The DNA for the CDR3 is TGTGCCAGCAGGACTGGGAGCGCTGGTCACAATGAGCAGTTCTTC.

The chain's CDR3 is CASSYAGEGGYTF. For the CDR3, the DNA is TGTGCCAGCAGTTACGCGGGGGAGGGTGGCTACACCTTC. The chain is built from TRBV6-5 and TRBJ1-2, with D possibly matching TRBD1 (5 bases). Trimming shortened V by 2 bases and J by 7 bases, and 11 bases separated the two germline ends. The CDR3 is 13 amino acids. CDR1 MNHEY and CDR2 SVGAGI come from the germline V gene.

J is TRBJ1-2 and V is TRBV30, with TRBD1 matching over 9 bases. CDR3 size: 13 residues. Germline trimming cut 4 bases from V and 3 bases from J; bases unmatched to any gene: 3. Germline lookup yields CDR1 GTSNPN and CDR2 SVGIG (reference sequence). CDR3 in amino acids: CAWNRGRDYGYTF. The DNA of the CDR3 is TGTGCCTGGAACAGGGGGCGAGACTATGGCTACACCTTC.

The V call is TRBV6-5, the J call TRBJ1-2, with D possibly TRBD1 on 6 matching bases. The CDR3 length is 13 residues. Germline assignment: CDR1 MNHEY and CDR2 SVGAGI. V lost 7 bases to trimming and J lost 8 bases, with 17 bases between them. The CDR3 DNA follows: TGTGCCAGCACCAACCAGGGGCCGTGGGGCTACACCTTC. Translating it yields CASTNQGPWGYTF.

Turning to this clone: This same CDR3 is encoded by further DNA sequences in the sample. The V gene is TRBV18, the J gene TRBJ2-2; TRBD1 matches 8 bases. Germline CDR1 and CDR2: KGHSH and LQKENI. V shed 2 bases, J shed 1 base, and the junction held 0 bases outside the gene matches. CDR3 length: 15 residues. The CDR3: CASSPGTGNTGELFF. The CDR3, as DNA: TGTGCCAGCTCACCAGGGACAGGGAACACCGGGGAGCTGTTTTTT.

The gene calls are TRBV4-3 and TRBJ1-4, with D perhaps TRBD1 (5 bases). CDR1 is LGHNA and CDR2 is YSLEER in the germline V gene. The CDR3 covers 19 residues. Between the trimmed V and J ends, which lost 0 bases and 0 bases, there was a span of 17 bases. The CDR3 nucleotides are TGCGCCAGCAGCCAAGATTACGGCAGGGCCCTTGCAACTAATGAAAAACTGTTTTTT. Residues: CASSQDYGRALATNEKLFF.

The genes are TRBV24-1 and TRBJ2-2, with TRBD1 as a possible D gene (5 bases). The V gene lost 7 bases and the J gene lost 1 base, with 12 bases spanning the gap. Germline-derived CDR1 and CDR2 are KGHDR and SFDVKD. The CDR3 consists of 15 residues. CDR3 loop: CATRPTDLNTGELFF. The DNA of the CDR3 is TGTGCCACCAGACCGACAGACCTGAACACCGGGGAGCTGTTTTTT.

The CDR3: CASSYSTGETEAFF. CDR3 bases: TGTGCCAGCAGTTACTCGACAGGGGAGACTGAAGCTTTCTTT. J is TRBJ1-1 and V is TRBV6-6; 8 bases agree with TRBD1. Germline V gene sequence: CDR1 MNHNY, CDR2 SVGAGI (reference sequence). The CDR3 covers 14 residues. J lost 5 bases, V lost 0 bases, and 2 bases had no gene match.

This chain connects TRBV2 to TRBJ1-5, with TRBD1 identical over 9 bases. Per germline, CDR1 SNHLY and CDR2 FYNNEI. V gave up 6 bases and J gave up 4 bases; unmatched junction bases: 4. This CDR3 comprises 14 residues. CDR3 loop: CASRPTGGNQPQHF. In DNA, the CDR3 is TGTGCCAGCAGACCGACAGGGGGGAATCAGCCCCAGCATTTT.

The genes are TRBV7-8 and TRBJ2-1; 8 nucleotides agree with TRBD2. V trimming: 1 base; J trimming: 10 bases; junction bases outside the gene matches: 3. Germline V gives CDR1 SGHVS, CDR2 FQNEAQ. The CDR3 has 13 amino acids. As DNA, the CDR3 is TGTGCCAGCAGCTTAGATCCGGGAGGGGAGCAGTTCTTC. Translation: CASSLDPGGEQFF.

The chain combines TRBV18 with TRBJ2-3; D possibly corresponds to TRBD2 (6 bases). CDR3 length equals 16 residues. From germline, CDR1 is KGHSH and CDR2 LQKENI. Trimming shortened V by 3 bases and J by 0 bases, and 13 bases separated the two germline ends. CDR3 in DNA: TGTGCCAGCTCACCCGAGGACTACCGTAGCACAGATACGCAGTATTTT. It specifies CASSPEDYRSTDTQYF.

The V call is TRBV5-1, the J call TRBJ2-3; no clear D gene. V lost 6 bases and J 2 bases, leaving 10 bases between the germline ends. The CDR3 totals 13 residues. Germline loops: CDR1 SGHRS, CDR2 YFSETQ. CDR3 region: CASNPTTTDTQYF. Written as DNA, the CDR3 is TGCGCCAGCAACCCTACTACCACAGATACGCAGTATTTT.

The gene calls are TRBV15 and TRBJ1-5; 9 bases align to TRBD1. V shed 1 base and J 4 bases; nucleotides not matched to a gene: 2. Germline CDR1 LNHNV, CDR2 YYDKDF (reference sequence). The CDR3 extends over 15 amino acids. CDR3 DNA sequence: TGTGCCACCAGCAGAGGGACAGGGGCAAATCAGCCCCAGCATTTT. Its protein is CATSRGTGANQPQHF.

The V and J genes are TRBV18 and TRBJ2-1; a weak D match, TRBD2 (6 bases). Germline-derived CDR1 and CDR2 are KGHSH and LQKENI. This CDR3 has 16 amino acids. V was shortened by 1 base and J by 5 bases, with 15 bases between the two germline ends. The CDR3 DNA reads as TGTGCCAGCTCACCACGTATGGAACTAGCAAACAATGAGCAGTTCTTC. Translated, it gives CASSPRMELANNEQFF.

This clone came up a few times. The rearrangement joins TRBV2 to TRBJ2-7; perhaps TRBD1 as D (6 bases). Germline V gives CDR1 SNHLY, CDR2 FYNNEI. V lost 6 bases and J 2 bases, leaving 14 bases between the germline ends. The CDR3 has 14 residues. The DNA of the CDR3 is TGTGCCAGCAGACAAATTACAGGGACCTACGAGCAGTACTTC. It is translated as CASRQITGTYEQYF.

The V gene is TRBV25-1, the J gene TRBJ2-3; D perhaps matches TRBD1 (7 bases). V dropped 8 bases and J dropped 3 bases, with 21 bases sitting between them. Germline CDR1 is MGHDK and CDR2 is SYGVNS. This CDR3 is 16 amino acids long. CDR3 nucleotide sequence: TGTGCCAGCCAAGCAGGTGGAGGGGGCCCGACAGATACGCAGTATTTT. Protein: CASQAGGGGPTDTQYF.

The gene calls are TRBV5-1 and TRBJ1-4, with 7 nucleotides matching TRBD1. Germline CDR1 SGHRS, CDR2 YFSETQ. The CDR3 runs to 16 residues. The V and J ends lost 0 bases and 7 bases, in that order; junction bases with no gene match: 9. In DNA, the CDR3 is TGCGCCAGCAGCTTGGGAAGGGGGCCGGTCGGTGAAAAACTGTTTTTT. Its translation is CASSLGRGPVGEKLFF.

Concerning this clone itself: The identical CDR3 is also encoded by other nucleotide sequences in the sample. This sequence joins TRBV6-5 and TRBJ1-5; 7 bases match TRBD1. Per germline, CDR1 MNHEY and CDR2 SVGAGI. CDR3 size: 13 residues. Losses at the gene ends were 6 bases for V and 6 bases for J; bases not matched to a gene: 5. The CDR3 nucleotides read TGTGCCAGCAGCCGACAGGGAAGTCAGCCCCAGCATTTT. Translating gives CASSRQGSQPQHF.

The chain links TRBV3-1 (or the pseudogene TRBV3-2) to TRBJ1-1; D is unresolved. Germline CDR1 LGHDT, CDR2 YNNKEL (reference sequence). Trimming took 3 bases from V and 0 from J, leaving 11 bases between them. This CDR3 is 15 amino acids long. The CDR3 reads CASSHRAGMNTEAFF. The CDR3 DNA reads TGTGCCAGCAGCCACCGGGCGGGGATGAACACTGAAGCTTTCTTT.